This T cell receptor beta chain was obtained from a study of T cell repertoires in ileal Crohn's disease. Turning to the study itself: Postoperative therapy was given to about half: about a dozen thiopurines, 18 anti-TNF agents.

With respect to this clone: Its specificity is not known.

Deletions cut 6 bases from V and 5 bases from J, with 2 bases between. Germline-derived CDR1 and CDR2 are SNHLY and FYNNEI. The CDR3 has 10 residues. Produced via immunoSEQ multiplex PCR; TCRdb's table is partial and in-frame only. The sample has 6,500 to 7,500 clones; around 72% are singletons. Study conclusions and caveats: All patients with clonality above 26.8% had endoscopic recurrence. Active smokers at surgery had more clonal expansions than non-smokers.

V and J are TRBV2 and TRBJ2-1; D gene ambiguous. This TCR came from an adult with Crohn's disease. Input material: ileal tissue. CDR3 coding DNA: TGTGCCAGCAGCGACAATGAGCAGTTCTTC. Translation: CASSDNEQFF.